These 10 T cell receptor beta chains share one sample of origin, sequenced in a study of cytotoxic CD8 clonotypes in ibrutinib-treated CLL. The assay was immunoSEQ multiplex PCR, and TCRdb's table has in-frame clones only and misses some. The profile shows some 80,000 clones, about 76% of them singletons. The sequenced sample was PBMCs, obtained after 12 months of ibrutinib treatment. The receptors shown here come from a human donor with chronic lymphocytic leukemia.

V usage is TRBV6-5 and J usage is TRBJ1-1; D not resolved. With 0 bases removed from V and 5 bases from J, the gap between germline ends came to 10 bases. This CDR3 contains 14 residues. Germline V lookup: CDR1 MNHEY, CDR2 SVGAGI. The CDR3 bases are TGTGCCAGCAGTTACTCTGGTGGATGGACTGAAGCTTTCTTT. It is translated as CASSYSGGWTEAFF.

CDR3 protein: CASSQAPTSWSSYNEQFF. CDR3 nucleotide sequence: TGCGCCAGCAGCCAAGCCCCGACTAGCTGGAGCTCCTACAATGAGCAGTTCTTC. The rearrangement uses TRBV4-3 and TRBJ2-1, with 7 bases that match TRBD2. This CDR3 is 18 amino acids long. After removal of 1 base from V and 0 bases from J, the junction contained 9 bases not matched to a gene. CDR1 LGHNA and CDR2 YSLEER come from the germline V gene.

The CDR3 protein is CARPGQGGPQYF. Here the CDR3 DNA reads TGCGCCCGCCCCGGACAGGGGGGCCCCCAGTACTTC. The genes are TRBV23-1 and TRBJ2-7; 10 bases align to TRBD1. TRBV23-1 falls under the ORF class, with uncertain function. The V segment lost 11 bases and the J segment 10 bases; nucleotides outside the gene matches: 11. This CDR3 is built from 12 residues.

The chain carries TRBV28 and TRBJ2-4; TRBD2 is a possible D gene (5 bases). With 6 bases removed from V and 11 bases from J, the gap between germline ends came to 20 bases. The CDR3 contains 14 residues. The V gene's germline CDR1 is MDHEN and CDR2 SYDVKM. The CDR3 sequence is CASRGNGPGGFQYF. CDR3 nucleotides: TGTGCCAGCAGAGGTAACGGGCCAGGAGGTTTTCAGTACTTC. The full variable domain, in which reference TRBV28 and TRBJ2-4 provide the parts outside the CDR3, is DVKVTQSSRYLVKRTGEKVFLECVQDMDHENMFWYRQDPGLGLRLIYFSYDVKMKEKGDIPEGYSVSREKKERFSLILESASTNQTSMYLCASRGNGPGGFQYFGAGTRLSVL.

The chain is built from TRBV11-2 and TRBJ2-7; TRBD1 aligns across 7 bases. This CDR3 is built from 15 residues. V lost 6 bases to trimming and J lost 3 bases; unmatched junction nucleotides: 11. Germline lookup yields CDR1 SGHAT and CDR2 FQNNGV. As DNA, the CDR3 is TGTGCCAGCAGACCCATCCGGGACAGCCACTACGAGCAGTACTTC. Translating it yields CASRPIRDSHYEQYF. The whole variable domain, filled in from reference TRBV11-2 and TRBJ2-7, reads EAGVAQSPRYKIIEKRQSVAFWCNPISGHATLYWYQQILGQGPKLLIQFQNNGVVDDSQLPKDRFSAERLKGVDSTLKIQPAKLEDSAVYLCASRPIRDSHYEQYFGPGTRLTVT.

The chain carries TRBV5-5 and TRBJ2-3, with D possibly being TRBD2 (6 bases). Germline CDR1 and CDR2: SGHKS and YYEKEE (reference sequence). The CDR3 sequence is 16 residues long. Trimming left V 0 bases short and J 1 base short, with 12 bases between. CDR3 amino acids: CASSLVLTGGTDTQYF. CDR3 bases: TGTGCCAGCAGCTTGGTTCTTACGGGGGGCACAGATACGCAGTATTTT. Full variable domain (rest looked up from reference TRBV5-5 and TRBJ2-3): DAGVTQSPTHLIKTRGQQVTLRCSPISGHKSVSWYQQVLGQGPQFIFQYYEKEERGRGNFPDRFSARQFPNYSSELNVNALLLGDSALYLCASSLVLTGGTDTQYFGPGTRLTVL.

This clone was recorded a few times. The same CDR3 arises from other DNA sequences in this sample as well. The V and J genes are TRBV5-1 and TRBJ2-6; D perhaps matches TRBD2 (5 bases). The CDR3 covers 15 residues. Germline V gene sequence: CDR1 SGHRS, CDR2 YFSETQ. With 3 bases removed from V and 1 base from J, the gap between germline ends came to 8 bases. In DNA form, the CDR3 reads TGCGCCAGCAGCTCCTCGGGGTCTGGGGCCAACGTCCTGACTTTC. Residues: CASSSSGSGANVLTF.

This clone was seen a single time. This chain links TRBV5-4 with TRBJ2-7; a possible D gene is TRBD1 (6 bases). V lost 3 bases and J lost 0, with 10 bases in between. The CDR3 is 14 amino acids. Germline V lookup: CDR1 SGHNT, CDR2 YYREEE (reference sequence). CDR3 loop: CASSSGTPSYEQYF. In DNA, the CDR3 is TGTGCCAGCAGCTCCGGGACACCCTCCTACGAGCAGTACTTC.

This rearrangement joins TRBV2 to TRBJ1-1; possibly TRBD1 for D (6 bases). The CDR3 sequence is 13 residues long. Looked up from germline, CDR1 is SNHLY and CDR2 is FYNNEI. The germline V and J ends were trimmed by 6 bases and 6 bases, with 14 bases remaining between them. In DNA, the CDR3 is TGTGCCAGCAGCGAAACAGGGTTCTCTGAAGCTTTCTTT. Its translation: CASSETGFSEAFF. Drawing the rest from reference TRBV2 and TRBJ1-1, the complete variable domain is EPEVTQTPSHQVTQMGQEVILRCVPISNHLYFYWYRQILGQKVEFLVSFYNNEISEKSEIFDDQFSVERPDGSNFTLKIRSTKLEDSAMYFCASSETGFSEAFFGQGTRLTVV.

In this sample, this clone turned up once. The V gene is TRBV15, the J gene TRBJ2-2, with TRBD2 matching over 11 bases. The CDR3 loop spans 17 amino acids. V gave up 2 bases and J gave up 4 bases; unmatched junction bases: 6. CDR1 is LNHNV, CDR2 YYDKDF, per germline (reference sequence). This chain's CDR3 is CATSRNRLAGFTGELFF. CDR3 nucleotide sequence: TGTGCCACCAGCAGAAACCGACTAGCGGGGTTCACCGGGGAGCTGTTTTTT.